The clone carrying this TCR beta chain occurred a few times. The antigen is undetermined. CDR1 is LGHNA and CDR2 is YSLEER in the germline V gene. The CDR3 loop spans 16 amino acids. V gave up 1 base and J gave up 2 bases, with 9 bases separating them. The record originates from a study of radiotherapy plus CTLA-4 blockade in lung cancer. Study in general: Objective responses were seen in around 19% of patients, disease control in approximately 30%.

Study-wide results and limits: After treatment with radiotherapy plus ipilimumab, TCR clones that came from the tumor expanded in blood. The best prediction of response reportedly came from early blood T cell clone dynamics, with interferon-beta.

The table came from immunoSEQ multiplex PCR; TCRdb's copy has only in-frame clones and leaves some out. The repertoire holds 45,000 to 60,000 clones, with around 79% as singletons. The input for sequencing was peripheral blood, taken from a patient treated with radiotherapy plus ipilimumab. V and J are TRBV4-3 and TRBJ1-6; D is perhaps TRBD1 (5 bases). This TCR derives from a human donor with non-small cell lung cancer who had a complete response to radiotherapy plus ipilimumab. This CDR3 reads CASSQVTGAYNSPLHF. CDR3 coding DNA: TGCGCCAGCAGCCAAGTCACGGGGGCCTATAATTCACCCCTCCACTTT.